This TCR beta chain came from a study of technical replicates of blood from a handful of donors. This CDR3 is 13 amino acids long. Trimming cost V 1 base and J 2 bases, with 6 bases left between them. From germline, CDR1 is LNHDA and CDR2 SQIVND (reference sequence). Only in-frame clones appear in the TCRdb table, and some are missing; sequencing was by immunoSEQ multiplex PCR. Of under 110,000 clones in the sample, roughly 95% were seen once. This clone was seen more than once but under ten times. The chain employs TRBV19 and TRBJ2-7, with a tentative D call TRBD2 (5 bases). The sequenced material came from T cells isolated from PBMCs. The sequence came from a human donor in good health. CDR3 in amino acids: CASSIAGAYEQYF. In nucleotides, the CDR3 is TGTGCCAGTAGTATAGCCGGGGCCTACGAGCAGTACTTC.